This T cell receptor (beta chain) was recovered during a study of blood T cell repertoires in COVID-19 (dated by TCRdb to about 2020). For context, the study as a whole: Collaborator samples came from the United States, Italy and Spain and covered acute and convalescent phases of COVID-19. The material from the prospective study consisted of cDNA or gDNA derived from T cells, B-cell-depleted T cells, or PBMCs. The dataset comprised deeply sampled blood TCRbeta repertoires from subjects exposed to, actively infected with, or recovered from COVID-19. The repertoires were released in a freely available public database intended as a resource for research on the immune response to SARS-CoV-2. The sample metadata nearly always contained a de-identified subject ID, COVID-19 status, age in years and sex. The samples were drawn from two sources: the first 160 participants of the ongoing ImmuneRACE study, and 1,000 to 1,500 subjects contributed by 6 global collaborators. HLA class I and class II types, where available, came from metadata supplied by the sample provider rather than from assay-based typing. The study at large found these results: The quantity of clinical and demographic metadata differed by source and by participant and was supplied without curation.

TCRbeta CDR3 regions were amplified from genomic DNA by means of the immunoSEQ Assay, a bias-controlled multiplex PCR. From the authors' description of their analysis: The number of nucleated cells in each sample was estimated from the amplification of reference gene primers within the assay. Sequence reads were collapsed and filtered to measure the absolute abundance of every unique TCRbeta CDR3 rearrangement. For each sample, productive Simpson clonality was calculated as the square root of Simpson's diversity index over productive rearrangements. The source is immuneACCESS, and TCRdb retained only in-frame sequences with V and J called. Part of the clones is not carried over; for the studies checked, unresolved V genes explain less than half of this, and the remainder is unexplained. V and J calls and clone size are those listed in that table; D and trimming were worked out from the DNA. The sample table records some 72,000 clones; about 89% of these occur just once. Jointly, the top ten make up around 4.5% of the sample.

Each collaborating institution followed its own protocols to collect whole blood in K2EDTA tubes. For TCRbeta analysis, collaborators shipped samples as frozen whole blood, isolated PBMCs, or DNA extracted from either of those sample types. Of note for this clone: Its antigen is still unknown. Nothing much larger sits one base from this clone, and base qualities are not available.

CDR1 is given as SNHLY and CDR2 as FYNNEI, both from the germline V gene. V is cut by 0 bases and J by 8 bases, and the space between the germline ends is 14 bases. Reading from cysteine to phenylalanine, the CDR3 counts 15 amino acids. Of the read, only the CDR3 DNA is kept; its 45 bases are in frame from base 1. The sequence came from a man in his forties or fifties with active or convalescent COVID-19. Sequencing was done on a sample of peripheral blood. The V gene is TRBV2 and the J gene is TRBJ1-5; TRBD1 is possibly the D segment (5 matching bases). The CDR3 protein is CASSEARGGVEPQHF. The nucleotide sequence is TGTGCCAGCAGTGAAGCGCGCGGGGGTGTAGAGCCCCAGCATTTT.